This TCR beta chain was recovered during a study of blood T cell repertoires in COVID-19. For the study at large: Samples of COVID-19 (acute and convalescent) were obtained from the United States, Italy and Spain.

Here immunoSEQ multiplex PCR was the method, and the copy in TCRdb shows in-frame clones only, minus some. The sample gives around 200,000 clones, approximately 81% of which show up once; around a sixth is in the top ten. This clone was counted only a few times. V gave up 2 bases and J gave up 6 bases, with 16 bases separating them. The CDR3 consists of 15 residues. CDR1 is MRHNA, CDR2 SNTAGT, per germline. This chain connects TRBV6-4 to TRBJ1-1, with a weak D call TRBD1 (6 bases). The receptor comes from a woman aged 80 or older with active or convalescent COVID-19. Sequencing was carried out using peripheral blood. In DNA, the CDR3 is TGTGCCAGCAGTGACCCCTTAAACAGGGAGCCTGAAGCTTTCTTT. It codes for CASSDPLNREPEAFF.